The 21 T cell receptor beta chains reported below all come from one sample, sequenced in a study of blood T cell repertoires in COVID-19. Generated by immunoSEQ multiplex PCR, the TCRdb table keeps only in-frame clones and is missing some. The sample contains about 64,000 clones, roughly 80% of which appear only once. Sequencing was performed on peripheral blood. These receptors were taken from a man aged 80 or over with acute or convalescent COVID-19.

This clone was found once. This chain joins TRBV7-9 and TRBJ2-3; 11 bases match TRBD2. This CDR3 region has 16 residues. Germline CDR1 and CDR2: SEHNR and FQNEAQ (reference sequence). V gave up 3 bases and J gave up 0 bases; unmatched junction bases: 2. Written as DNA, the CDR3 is TGTGCCAGCAGCTTTGGACTAGCGGGTAGCACAGATACGCAGTATTTT. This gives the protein CASSFGLAGSTDTQYF.

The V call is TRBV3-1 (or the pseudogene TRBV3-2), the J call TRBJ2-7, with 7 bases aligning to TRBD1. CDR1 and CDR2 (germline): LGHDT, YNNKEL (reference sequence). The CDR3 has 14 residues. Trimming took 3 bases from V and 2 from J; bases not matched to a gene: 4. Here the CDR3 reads CASSHLGTAYEQYF. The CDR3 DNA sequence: TGTGCCAGCAGCCACTTAGGGACAGCCTACGAGCAGTACTTC.

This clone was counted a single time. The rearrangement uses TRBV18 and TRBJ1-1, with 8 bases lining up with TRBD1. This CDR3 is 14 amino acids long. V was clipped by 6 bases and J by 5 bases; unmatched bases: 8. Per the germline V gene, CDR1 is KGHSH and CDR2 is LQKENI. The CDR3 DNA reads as TGTGCCAGCTCCTTCGGACAGGGAAATACTGAAGCTTTCTTT. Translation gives CASSFGQGNTEAFF.

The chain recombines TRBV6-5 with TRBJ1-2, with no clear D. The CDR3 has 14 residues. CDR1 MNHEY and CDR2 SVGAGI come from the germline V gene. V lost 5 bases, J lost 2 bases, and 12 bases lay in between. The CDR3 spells CASSRHIQNYGYTF. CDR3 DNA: TGTGCCAGCAGTCGACACATTCAAAACTATGGCTACACCTTC.

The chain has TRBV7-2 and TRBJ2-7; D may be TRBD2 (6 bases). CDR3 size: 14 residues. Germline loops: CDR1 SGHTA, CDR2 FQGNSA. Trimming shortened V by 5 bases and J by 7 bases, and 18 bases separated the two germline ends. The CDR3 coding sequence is TGTGCCAGCAGCGCAAAAGCGGGTAAGGGGGAGCAGTACTTC. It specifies CASSAKAGKGEQYF.

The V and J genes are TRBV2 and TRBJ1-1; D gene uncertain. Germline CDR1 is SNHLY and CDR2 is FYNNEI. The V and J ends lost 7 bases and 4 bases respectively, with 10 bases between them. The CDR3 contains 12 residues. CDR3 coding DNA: TGTGCCAGCACCATATACGGCACTGAAGCTTTCTTT. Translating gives CASTIYGTEAFF. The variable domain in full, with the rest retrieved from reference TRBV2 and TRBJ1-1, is EPEVTQTPSHQVTQMGQEVILRCVPISNHLYFYWYRQILGQKVEFLVSFYNNEISEKSEIFDDQFSVERPDGSNFTLKIRSTKLEDSAMYFCASTIYGTEAFFGQGTRLTVV.

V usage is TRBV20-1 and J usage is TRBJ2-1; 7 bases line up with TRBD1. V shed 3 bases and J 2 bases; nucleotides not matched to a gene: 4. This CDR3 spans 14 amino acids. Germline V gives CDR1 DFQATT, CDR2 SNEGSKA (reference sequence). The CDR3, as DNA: TGCAGTGCTAGTGGCCAGGGGGCCTACAATGAGCAGTTCTTC. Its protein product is CSASGQGAYNEQFF.

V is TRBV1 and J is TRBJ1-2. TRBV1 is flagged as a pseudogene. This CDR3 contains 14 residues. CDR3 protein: CTSSQDTRRDGYTF. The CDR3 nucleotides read TGCACCAGCAGCCAGGACACCCGGAGGGATGGCTACACCTTC.

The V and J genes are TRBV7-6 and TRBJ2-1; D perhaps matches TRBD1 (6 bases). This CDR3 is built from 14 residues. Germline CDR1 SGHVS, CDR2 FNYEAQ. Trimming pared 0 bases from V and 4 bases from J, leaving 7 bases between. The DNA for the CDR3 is TGTGCCAGCAGCTTAGCGGGGGCATACAATGAGCAGTTCTTC. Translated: CASSLAGAYNEQFF.

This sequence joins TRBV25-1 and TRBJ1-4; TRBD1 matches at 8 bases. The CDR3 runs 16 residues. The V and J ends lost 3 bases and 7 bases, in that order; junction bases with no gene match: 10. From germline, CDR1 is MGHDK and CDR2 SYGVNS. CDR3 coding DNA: TGTGCCAGCAGTGAGAGGGGACAGGTGCGATTTGAAAAACTGTTTTTT. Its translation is CASSERGQVRFEKLFF.

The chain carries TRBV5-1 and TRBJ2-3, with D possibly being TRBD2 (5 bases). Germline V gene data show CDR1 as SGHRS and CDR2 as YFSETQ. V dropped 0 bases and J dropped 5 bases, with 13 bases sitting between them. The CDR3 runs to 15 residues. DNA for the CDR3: TGCGCCAGCAGCTTGGCCGGGTTACGGGGAGATACGCAGTATTTT. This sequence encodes CASSLAGLRGDTQYF.

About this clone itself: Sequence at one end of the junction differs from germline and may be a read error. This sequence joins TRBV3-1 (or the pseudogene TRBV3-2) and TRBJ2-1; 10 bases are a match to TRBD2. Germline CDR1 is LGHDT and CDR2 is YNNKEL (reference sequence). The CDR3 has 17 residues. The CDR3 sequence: CATSQEGEAGGANEQFF. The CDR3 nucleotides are TGTGCCACCAGCCAAGAAGGGGAAGCGGGGGGGGCTAATGAGCAGTTCTTC.

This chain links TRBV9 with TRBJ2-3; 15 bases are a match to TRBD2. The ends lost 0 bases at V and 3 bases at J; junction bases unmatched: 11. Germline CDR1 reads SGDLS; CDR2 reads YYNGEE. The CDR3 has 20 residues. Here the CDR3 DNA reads TGTGCCAGCAGCGTAGCTAGTGGACTAGCGGGAGGGCCTAAGACAGATACGCAGTATTTT. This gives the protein CASSVASGLAGGPKTDTQYF.

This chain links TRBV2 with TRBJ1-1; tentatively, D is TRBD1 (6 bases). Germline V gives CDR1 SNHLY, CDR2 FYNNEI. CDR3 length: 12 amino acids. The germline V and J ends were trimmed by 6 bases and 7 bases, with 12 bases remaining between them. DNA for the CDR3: TGTGCCAGCAGCCCACAGGGCCGTGAAGCTTTCTTT. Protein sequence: CASSPQGREAFF.

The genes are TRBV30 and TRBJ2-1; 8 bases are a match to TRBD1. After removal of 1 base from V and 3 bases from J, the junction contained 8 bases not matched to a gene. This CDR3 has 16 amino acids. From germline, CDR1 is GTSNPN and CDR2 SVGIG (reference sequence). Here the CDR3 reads CAWSAPDRVYYNEQFF. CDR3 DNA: TGTGCCTGGAGTGCTCCGGACAGGGTTTACTACAATGAGCAGTTCTTC.

CDR3 sequence reads: CASSARLEGSEQFF. The CDR3 DNA is TGTGCCAGCAGCGCCCGACTAGAAGGAAGTGAGCAGTTCTTC. The J gene is TRBJ2-1, the V gene TRBV9; D perhaps matches TRBD2 (6 bases). The CDR3 has 14 amino acids. CDR1 and CDR2 (germline): SGDLS, YYNGEE. V lost 3 bases and J lost 9, with 16 bases in between.

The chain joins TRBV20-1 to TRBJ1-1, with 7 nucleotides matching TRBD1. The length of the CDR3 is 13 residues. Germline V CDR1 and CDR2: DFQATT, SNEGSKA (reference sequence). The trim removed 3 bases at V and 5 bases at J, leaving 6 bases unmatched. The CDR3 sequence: CSASLRQGTEAFF. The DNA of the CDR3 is TGCAGTGCTAGTCTCAGACAGGGAACTGAAGCTTTCTTT.

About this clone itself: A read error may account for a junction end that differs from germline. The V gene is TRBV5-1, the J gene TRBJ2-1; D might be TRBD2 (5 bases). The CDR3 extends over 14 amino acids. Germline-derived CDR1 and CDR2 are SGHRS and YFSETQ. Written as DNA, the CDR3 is TGCGCCAGCACCTTGCGAGGGAGTGAGAATGAGCAGTTCTTC. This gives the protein CASTLRGSENEQFF.

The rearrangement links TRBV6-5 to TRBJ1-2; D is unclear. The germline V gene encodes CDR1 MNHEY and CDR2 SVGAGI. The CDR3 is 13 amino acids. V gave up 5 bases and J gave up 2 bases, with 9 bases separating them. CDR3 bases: TGTGCCAGCAGTAAGACACCGAACTATGGCTACACCTTC. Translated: CASSKTPNYGYTF.

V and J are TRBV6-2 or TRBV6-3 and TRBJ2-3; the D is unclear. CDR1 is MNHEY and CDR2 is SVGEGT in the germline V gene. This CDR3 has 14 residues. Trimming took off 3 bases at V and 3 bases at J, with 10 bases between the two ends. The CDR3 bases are TGTGCCAGCAGTTATTTATCCGTAACAGATACGCAGTATTTT. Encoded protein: CASSYLSVTDTQYF.

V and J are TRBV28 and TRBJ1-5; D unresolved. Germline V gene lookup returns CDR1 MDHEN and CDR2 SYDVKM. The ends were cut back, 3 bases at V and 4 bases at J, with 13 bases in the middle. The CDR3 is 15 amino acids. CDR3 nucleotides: TGTGCCAGCAGTTTGATCGGTACCATTAATCAGCCCCAGCATTTT. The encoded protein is CASSLIGTINQPQHF.